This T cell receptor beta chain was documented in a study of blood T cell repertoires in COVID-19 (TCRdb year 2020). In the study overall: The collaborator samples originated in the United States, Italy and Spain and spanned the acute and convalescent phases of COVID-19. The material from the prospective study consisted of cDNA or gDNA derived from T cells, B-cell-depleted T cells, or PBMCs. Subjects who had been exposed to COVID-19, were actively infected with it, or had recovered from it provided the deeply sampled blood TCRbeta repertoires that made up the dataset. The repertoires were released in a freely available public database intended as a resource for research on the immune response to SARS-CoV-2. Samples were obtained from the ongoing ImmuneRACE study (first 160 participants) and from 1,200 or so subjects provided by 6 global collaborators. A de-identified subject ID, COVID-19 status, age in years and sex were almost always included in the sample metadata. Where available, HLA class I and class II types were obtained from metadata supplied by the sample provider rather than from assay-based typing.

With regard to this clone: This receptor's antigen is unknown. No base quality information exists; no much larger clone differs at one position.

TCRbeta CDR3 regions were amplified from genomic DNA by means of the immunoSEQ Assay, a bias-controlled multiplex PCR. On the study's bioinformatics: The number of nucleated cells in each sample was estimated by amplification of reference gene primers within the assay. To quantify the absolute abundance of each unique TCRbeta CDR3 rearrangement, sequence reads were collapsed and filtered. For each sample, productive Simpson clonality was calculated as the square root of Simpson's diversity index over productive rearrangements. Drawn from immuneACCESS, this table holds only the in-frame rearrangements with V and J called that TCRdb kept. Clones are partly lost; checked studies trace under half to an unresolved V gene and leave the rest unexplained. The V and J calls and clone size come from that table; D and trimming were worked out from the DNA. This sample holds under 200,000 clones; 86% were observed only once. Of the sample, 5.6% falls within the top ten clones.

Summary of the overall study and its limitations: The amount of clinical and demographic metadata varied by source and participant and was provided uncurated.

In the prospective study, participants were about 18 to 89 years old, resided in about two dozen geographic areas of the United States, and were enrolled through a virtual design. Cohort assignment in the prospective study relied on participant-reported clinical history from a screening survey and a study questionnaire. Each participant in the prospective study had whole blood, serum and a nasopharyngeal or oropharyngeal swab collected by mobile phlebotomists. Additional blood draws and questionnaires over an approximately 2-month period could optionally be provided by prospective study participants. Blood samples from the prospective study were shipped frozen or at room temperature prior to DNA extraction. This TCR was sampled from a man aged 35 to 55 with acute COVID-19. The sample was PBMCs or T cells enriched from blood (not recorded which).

The CDR3 has the sequence CASNLRGASGELFF. The DNA sequence is given as TGTGCCAGCAACCTGCGGGGGGCGTCCGGGGAGCTGTTTTTT. The receptor chain draws on TRBV5-4 and TRBJ2-2; a stretch of 8 junction bases matches TRBD2. From the cysteine through the phenylalanine, the CDR3 covers 14 amino acids. Solely the CDR3 DNA is kept, with 42 bases framed from the first base. Trimmed from V: 6 bases; trimmed from J: 6 bases; junction bases lacking a gene match: 7. Per the germline V gene (reference sequence), SGHNT is the CDR1 and YYREEE is the CDR2.